Shown below are 17 T cell receptor beta chains from a single sample sequenced in a study of cytomegalovirus exposure and HLA in healthy donors. Repertoires were generated with immunoSEQ multiplex PCR, while TCRdb's copy carries only in-frame clones and drops some. The sample contains about 200,000 clones, approximately 87% of which appear only once. The sample was PBMCs. The receptor set was obtained from a woman in her late teens or twenties in good health and CMV-seronegative.

This clone has a handful of counts. V and J are TRBV9 and TRBJ1-1; possible D gene TRBD1, 6 bases. Germline assignment: CDR1 SGDLS and CDR2 YYNGEE. This CDR3 comprises 13 residues. V was trimmed by 0 bases and J by 4 bases, leaving 7 bases between them. CDR3 nucleotide sequence: TGTGCCAGCAGCGTAGGGACAGTCACTGAAGCTTTCTTT. Translated: CASSVGTVTEAFF.

The chain combines TRBV29-1 with TRBJ1-2, with D uncertain. The V gene lost 6 bases and the J gene lost 3 bases, with 20 bases spanning the gap. Germline CDR1 is SQVTM and CDR2 is ANQGSEA. The CDR3 is 15 amino acids. The CDR3 DNA follows: TGCAGCGTAACCCGGACCTTAGGCCTTGACTATGGCTACACCTTC. This gives the protein CSVTRTLGLDYGYTF.

The chain combines TRBV25-1 with TRBJ1-5; a weak D match, TRBD1 (6 bases). The CDR3 runs 14 residues. V was trimmed by 3 bases and J by 11 bases, leaving 17 bases between them. CDR1 and CDR2 (germline): MGHDK, SYGVNS. CDR3 DNA sequence: TGTGCCAGCAGTGACCGGGACAAACATGTGGCCCAGCATTTT. Translating it yields CASSDRDKHVAQHF.

The V call is TRBV5-1, the J call TRBJ2-2; 9 bases are shared with TRBD2. Losses at the gene ends were 4 bases for V and 1 base for J; bases not matched to a gene: 5. The CDR3 extends over 16 amino acids. The germline gives CDR1 SGHRS, CDR2 YFSETQ. CDR3 nucleotide sequence: TGCGCCAGCAGCCACACGACTAGCGGGAACACCGGGGAGCTGTTTTTT. This gives the protein CASSHTTSGNTGELFF.

The gene calls are TRBV2 and TRBJ2-5, with a weak D call TRBD1 (6 bases). The CDR3 is 15 residues long. The V end was cut by 4 bases, the J end by 5 bases, with 17 bases between. CDR1 is SNHLY, CDR2 FYNNEI, per germline. CDR3 region: CASSGLRGMGETQYF. CDR3 DNA sequence: TGTGCCAGCAGTGGGCTTAGGGGGATGGGGGAGACCCAGTACTTC.

The chain links TRBV27 to TRBJ2-7, with D perhaps being TRBD1 or TRBD2 (8 bases each). The CDR3 spans 13 residues. The V end lost 7 bases, the J end lost 7 bases, and 17 bases lay between the germline ends. Germline-derived CDR1 and CDR2 are MNHEY and SMNVEV (reference sequence). CDR3 region: CASTGGTGVEQYF. As DNA, the CDR3 is TGTGCCAGCACGGGAGGGACAGGAGTAGAGCAGTACTTC.

V is TRBV29-1 and J is TRBJ2-3; maybe TRBD2 (6 bases). CDR1 is SQVTM and CDR2 is ANQGSEA in the germline V gene. The V end was cut by 6 bases, the J end by 2 bases, with 12 bases between. This CDR3 has 13 residues. Here the CDR3 reads CSVRRGSTDTQYF. The CDR3 nucleotides read TGCAGCGTGAGGAGGGGATCCACAGATACGCAGTATTTT.

The CDR3 region has the DNA TGTGCCAGCAGTGAAAGAGGAACATCCTTAAGATCCACCGGGGAGCTGTTTTTT. Translating it yields CASSERGTSLRSTGELFF. The chain links TRBV2 to TRBJ2-2; no clear D gene. V dropped 2 bases and J dropped 4 bases, with 20 bases sitting between them. Germline CDR1 reads SNHLY; CDR2 reads FYNNEI. The CDR3 sequence is 18 residues long.

This clone has just a few counts. This chain connects TRBV10-3 to TRBJ1-1; TRBD1 agrees at 7 bases. The CDR3 sequence is 12 residues long. The V segment lost 6 bases and the J segment 7 bases; nucleotides outside the gene matches: 5. Germline CDR1 is ENHRY and CDR2 is SYGVKD. DNA of the CDR3: TGTGCCATCAGGGACGGGACAGATGAAGCTTTCTTT. This sequence encodes CAIRDGTDEAFF.

This clone was observed once. The rearrangement uses TRBV19 and TRBJ1-1; D gene uncertain. The V and J ends lost 3 bases and 10 bases respectively, with 9 bases between them. Looked up from germline, CDR1 is LNHDA and CDR2 is SQIVND (reference sequence). CDR3 length: 11 residues. CDR3 DNA sequence: TGTGCCAGTAGTATTGGTGTTGGAGCTTTCTTT. It codes for CASSIGVGAFF.

This clone was counted a single time. The CDR3 loop is CASSSPGRREKLFF. In nucleotides, the CDR3 is TGTGCCAGCAGCTCCCCGGGACGCCGGGAAAAACTGTTTTTT. The chain couples TRBV7-8 to TRBJ1-4; D might be TRBD1 (5 bases). The CDR3 covers 14 residues. The germline V gene encodes CDR1 SGHVS and CDR2 FQNEAQ. Between the trimmed V and J ends, which lost 4 bases and 8 bases, there was a span of 14 bases.

This clone was picked up a small number of times. The rearrangement uses TRBV29-1 and TRBJ1-5; unclear D gene. This CDR3 region has 11 residues. V lost 8 bases, J lost 5 bases, and 10 bases lay in between. The germline V gene has CDR1 SQVTM and CDR2 ANQGSEA. The CDR3 nucleotides read TGCAGCCCCTCGGGTGATCAGCCCCAGCATTTT. It translates to CSPSGDQPQHF.

This clone was counted between two and nine times. The chain joins TRBV7-2 to TRBJ1-5; perhaps TRBD1 as D (5 bases). The V and J ends lost 4 bases and 2 bases respectively, with 18 bases between them. The CDR3 is made up of 17 amino acids. The germline V gene has CDR1 SGHTA and CDR2 FQGNSA. The CDR3 bases are TGTGCCAGCAGCTCCCCCATGCAGGGAGGGGGCAATCAGCCCCAGCATTTT. Protein: CASSSPMQGGGNQPQHF. Together with reference TRBV7-2 and TRBJ1-5, the CDR3 gives the full variable domain: GAGVSQSPSNKVTEKGKDVELRCDPISGHTALYWYRQSLGQGLEFLIYFQGNSAPDKSGLPSDRFSAERTGGSVSTLTIQRTQQEDSAVYLCASSSPMQGGGNQPQHFGDGTRLSIL.

V and J are TRBV29-1 and TRBJ2-1, with TRBD1 identical over 7 bases. The length of the CDR3 is 14 residues. The V segment lost 6 bases and the J segment 10 bases; nucleotides outside the gene matches: 15. Per germline, CDR1 SQVTM and CDR2 ANQGSEA. The chain's CDR3 is CSVRRDSEAFEQFF. The CDR3 bases are TGCAGCGTCCGCCGGGACAGCGAAGCCTTCGAGCAGTTCTTC.

This clone was detected only once. The J gene is TRBJ2-7, the V gene TRBV5-4; TRBD1 or TRBD2 may be the D gene (6 bases each). CDR3 size: 14 residues. Germline loops: CDR1 SGHNT, CDR2 YYREEE (reference sequence). With 0 bases removed from V and 2 bases from J, the gap between germline ends came to 9 bases. CDR3 residues: CASSLGGAAYEQYF. CDR3 bases: TGTGCCAGCAGCTTGGGGGGGGCTGCCTACGAGCAGTACTTC.

The chain has TRBV10-3 and TRBJ1-2, with 7 bases matching TRBD1. J was trimmed by 7 bases and V by 6 bases; bases with no gene match: 5. The CDR3 is 12 amino acids. Germline values: CDR1 ENHRY, CDR2 SYGVKD. CDR3 protein: CAISTQGGGYTF. The DNA for the CDR3 is TGTGCCATCAGCACGCAGGGGGGTGGCTACACCTTC.

The chain joins TRBV7-9 to TRBJ2-7; D might be TRBD2 (6 bases). The CDR3 has 13 amino acids. Per germline, CDR1 SEHNR and CDR2 FQNEAQ (reference sequence). The ends were cut back, 7 bases at V and 5 bases at J, with 15 bases in the middle. CDR3 sequence: CASNSRGWDEQYF. CDR3 sequence (DNA): TGTGCCAGCAACTCGCGGGGCTGGGACGAGCAGTACTTC. Full variable domain (outside the CDR3, taken from reference TRBV7-9 and TRBJ2-7): DTGVSQNPRHKITKRGQNVTFRCDPISEHNRLYWYRQTLGQGPEFLTYFQNEAQLEKSRLLSDRFSAERPKGSFSTLEIQRTEQGDSAMYLCASNSRGWDEQYFGPGTRLTVT.